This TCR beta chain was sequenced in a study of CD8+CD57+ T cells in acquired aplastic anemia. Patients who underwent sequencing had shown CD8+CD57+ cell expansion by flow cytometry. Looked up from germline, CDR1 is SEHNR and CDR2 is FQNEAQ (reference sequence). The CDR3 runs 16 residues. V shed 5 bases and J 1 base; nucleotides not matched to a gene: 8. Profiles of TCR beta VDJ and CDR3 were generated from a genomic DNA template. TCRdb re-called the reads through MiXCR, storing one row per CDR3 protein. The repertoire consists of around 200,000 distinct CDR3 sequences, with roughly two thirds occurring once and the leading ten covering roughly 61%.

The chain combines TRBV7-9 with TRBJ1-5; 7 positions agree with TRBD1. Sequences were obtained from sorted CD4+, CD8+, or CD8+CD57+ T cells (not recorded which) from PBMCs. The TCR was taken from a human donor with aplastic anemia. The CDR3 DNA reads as TGTGCCAGCAGCACTACAGGGGAGGGGAGCAATCAGCCCCAGCATTTT. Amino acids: CASSTTGEGSNQPQHF.